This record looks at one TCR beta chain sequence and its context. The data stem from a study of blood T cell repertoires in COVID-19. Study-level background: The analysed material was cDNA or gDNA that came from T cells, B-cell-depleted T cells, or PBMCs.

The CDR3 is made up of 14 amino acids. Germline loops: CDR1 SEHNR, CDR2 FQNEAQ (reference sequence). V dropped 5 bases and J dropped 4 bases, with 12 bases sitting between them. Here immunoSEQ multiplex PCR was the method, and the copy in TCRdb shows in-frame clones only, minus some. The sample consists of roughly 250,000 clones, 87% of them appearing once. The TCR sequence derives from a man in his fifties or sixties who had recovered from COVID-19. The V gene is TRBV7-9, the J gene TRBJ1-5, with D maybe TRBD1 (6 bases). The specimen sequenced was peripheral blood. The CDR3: CASSLGGGNQPQHF. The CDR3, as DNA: TGTGCCAGCAGCCTAGGGGGGGGTAATCAGCCCCAGCATTTT.